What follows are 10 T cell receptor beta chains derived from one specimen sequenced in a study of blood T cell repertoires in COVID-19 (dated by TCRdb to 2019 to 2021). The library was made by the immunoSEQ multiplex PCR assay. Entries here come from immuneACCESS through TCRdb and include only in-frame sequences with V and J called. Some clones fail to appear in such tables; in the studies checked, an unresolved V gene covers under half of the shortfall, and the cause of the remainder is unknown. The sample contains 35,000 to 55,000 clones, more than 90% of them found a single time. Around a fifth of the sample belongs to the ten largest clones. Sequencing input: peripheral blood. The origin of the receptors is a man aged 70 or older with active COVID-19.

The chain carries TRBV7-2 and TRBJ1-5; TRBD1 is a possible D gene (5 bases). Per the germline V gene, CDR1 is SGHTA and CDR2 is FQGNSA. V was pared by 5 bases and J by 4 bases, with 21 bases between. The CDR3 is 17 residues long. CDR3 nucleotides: TGTGCCAGCAGCCCAGGACCCTTGGGGCAGAGAAATCAGCCCCAGCATTTT. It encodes CASSPGPLGQRNQPQHF.

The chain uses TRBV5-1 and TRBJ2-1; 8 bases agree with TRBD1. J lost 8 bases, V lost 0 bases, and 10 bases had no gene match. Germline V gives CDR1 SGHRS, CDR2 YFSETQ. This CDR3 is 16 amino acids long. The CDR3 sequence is CASSLAGQGAWDEQFF. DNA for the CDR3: TGCGCCAGCAGCTTGGCCGGGCAGGGGGCGTGGGATGAGCAGTTCTTC.

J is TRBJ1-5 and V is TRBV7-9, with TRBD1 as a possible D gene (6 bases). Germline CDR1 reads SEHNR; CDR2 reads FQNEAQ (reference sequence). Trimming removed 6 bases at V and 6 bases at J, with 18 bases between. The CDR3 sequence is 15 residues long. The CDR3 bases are TGTGCCAGCAGTTTGGGGGCGCTAAAGGGTCAGCCCCAGCATTTT. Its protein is CASSLGALKGQPQHF.

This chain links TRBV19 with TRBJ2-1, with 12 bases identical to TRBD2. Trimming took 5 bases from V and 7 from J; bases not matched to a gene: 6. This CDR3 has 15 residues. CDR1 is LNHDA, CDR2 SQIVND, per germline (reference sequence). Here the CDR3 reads CASSLLAGGLNEQFF. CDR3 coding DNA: TGTGCCAGTAGTCTCCTAGCGGGAGGGCTAAATGAGCAGTTCTTC.

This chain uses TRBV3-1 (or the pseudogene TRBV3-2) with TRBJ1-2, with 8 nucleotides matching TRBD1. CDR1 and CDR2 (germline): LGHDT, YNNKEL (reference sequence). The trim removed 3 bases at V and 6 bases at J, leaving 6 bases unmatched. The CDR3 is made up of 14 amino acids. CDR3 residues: CASSHADRENGYTF. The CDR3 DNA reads TGTGCCAGCAGCCATGCGGACAGGGAGAATGGCTACACCTTC.

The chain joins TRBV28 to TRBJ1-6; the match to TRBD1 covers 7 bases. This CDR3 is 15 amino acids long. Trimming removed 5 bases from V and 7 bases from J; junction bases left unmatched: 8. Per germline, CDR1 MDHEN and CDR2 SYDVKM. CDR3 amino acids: CASSLQTGPNSPLHF. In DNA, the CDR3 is TGTGCCAGCAGTCTGCAGACAGGGCCAAATTCACCCCTCCACTTT.

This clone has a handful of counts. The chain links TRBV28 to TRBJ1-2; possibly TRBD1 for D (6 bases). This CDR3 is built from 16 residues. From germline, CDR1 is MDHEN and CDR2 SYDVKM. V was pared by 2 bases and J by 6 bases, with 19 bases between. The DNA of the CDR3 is TGTGCCAGCAGTTTAAATCTGTGGTGGCAGGGGAATGGCTACACCTTC. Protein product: CASSLNLWWQGNGYTF.

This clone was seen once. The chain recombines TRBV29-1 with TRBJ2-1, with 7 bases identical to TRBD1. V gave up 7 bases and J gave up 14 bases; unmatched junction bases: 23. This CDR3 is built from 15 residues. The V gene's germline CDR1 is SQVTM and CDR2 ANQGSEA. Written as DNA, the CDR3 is TGCAGCGCCCGGATGGACAGGAAAGGGTCATTCCCCAAGTTCTTC. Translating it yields CSARMDRKGSFPKFF.

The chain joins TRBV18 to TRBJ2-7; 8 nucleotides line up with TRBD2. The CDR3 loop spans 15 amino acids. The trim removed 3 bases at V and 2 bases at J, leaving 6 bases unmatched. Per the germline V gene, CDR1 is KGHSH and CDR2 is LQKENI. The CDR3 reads CASSPSGGRPYEQYF. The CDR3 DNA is TGTGCCAGCTCACCCTCGGGGGGGCGACCCTACGAGCAGTACTTC.

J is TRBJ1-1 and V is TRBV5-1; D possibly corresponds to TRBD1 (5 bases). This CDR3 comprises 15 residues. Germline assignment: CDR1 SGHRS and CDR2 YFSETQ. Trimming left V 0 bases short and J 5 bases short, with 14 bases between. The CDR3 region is CASSLAAGEGTEAFF. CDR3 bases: TGCGCCAGCAGCTTGGCGGCGGGAGAGGGGACTGAAGCTTTCTTT.